This T cell receptor (beta chain) was sequenced during a study of blood T cell repertoires in COVID-19 (dated by TCRdb to 2020 to 2021). About the investigation overall: Collaborator samples came from the United States, Italy and Spain and covered acute and convalescent phases of COVID-19. The material from the prospective study consisted of cDNA or gDNA derived from T cells, B-cell-depleted T cells, or PBMCs. Deeply sampled blood TCRbeta repertoires from subjects exposed to, actively infected with, or recovered from COVID-19 were included in the dataset. The repertoires were released in a freely available public database meant as a resource for research on the immune response to SARS-CoV-2. The samples were drawn from the first 160 participants of the ongoing ImmuneRACE study and from 1,254 subjects provided by 6 global collaborators. A de-identified subject ID, COVID-19 status, age in years and sex were almost always included in the sample metadata. HLA class I and class II types, where available, came from metadata supplied by the sample provider rather than from assay-based typing.

About this clone itself: The antigen it binds to is not known. No base quality values were provided; no much bigger clone lies one nucleotide off.

The immunoSEQ Assay, a bias-controlled multiplex PCR, was used to amplify TCRbeta CDR3 regions from genomic DNA. From the authors' description of their analysis: The number of nucleated cells in each sample was estimated by amplification of reference gene primers within the assay. To quantify the absolute abundance of each unique TCRbeta CDR3 rearrangement, sequence reads were collapsed and filtered. For each sample, productive Simpson clonality was calculated as the square root of Simpson's diversity index across productive rearrangements. TCRdb retrieved this table from immuneACCESS and kept in-frame rearrangements only. Not all clones are present; in checked studies, unresolved V genes account for under half, and no reason is known for the remainder. V and J calls and clone size are as listed in that table; D and trimming were resolved from the DNA. The table for this sample lists 350,000 to 450,000 clones; roughly 86% of them were counted only once. The ten largest clones capture about 2.3% of the sample.

At one collaborating source in Seattle, patients were enrolled during active infection and were followed longitudinally through the course of disease. Each collaborating institution followed its own protocols to collect whole blood in K2EDTA tubes. For TCRbeta analysis, collaborators shipped samples in one of three forms: frozen whole blood, isolated PBMCs, or DNA extracted from either of those sample types. The germline V gene supplies CDR1 SNHLY and CDR2 FYNNEI. V is reduced by 2 bases and J by 1 base, leaving a spacing of 11 bases between them. Taken from cysteine to phenylalanine, the CDR3 has 15 residues. The kept DNA is CDR3 alone, 45 bases in frame from the first base. General conclusions and limits of the study: The amount of clinical and demographic metadata varied by source and participant and was provided uncurated.

The sequencing sample was made of peripheral blood. The sequence joins TRBV2 to TRBJ1-1, and TRBD1 may be the D gene, going by 6 matching bases. This receptor was taken from a woman aged 55-69 years with COVID-19, enrolled during active disease. This receptor carries the CDR3 CASSERQGRNTEAFF. The DNA sequence is given as TGTGCCAGCAGTGAACGTCAGGGGAGGAACACTGAAGCTTTCTTT.